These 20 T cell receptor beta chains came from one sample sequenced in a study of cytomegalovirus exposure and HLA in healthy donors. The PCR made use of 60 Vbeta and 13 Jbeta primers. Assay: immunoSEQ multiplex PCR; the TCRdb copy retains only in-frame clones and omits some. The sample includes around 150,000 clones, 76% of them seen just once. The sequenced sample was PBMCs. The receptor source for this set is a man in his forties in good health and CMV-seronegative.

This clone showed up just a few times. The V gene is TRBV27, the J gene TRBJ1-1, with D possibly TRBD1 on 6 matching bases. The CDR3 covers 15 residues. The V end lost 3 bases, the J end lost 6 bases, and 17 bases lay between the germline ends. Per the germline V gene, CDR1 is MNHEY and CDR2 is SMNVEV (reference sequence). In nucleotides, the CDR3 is TGTGCCAGCAGTTTGGGGGCCCCAGGGGCATCTGAAGCTTTCTTT. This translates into CASSLGAPGASEAFF.

The CDR3 protein is CASSLYLAGGKDTQYF. In nucleotides, the CDR3 is TGCGCCAGCAGCTTGTACCTAGCGGGGGGAAAAGATACGCAGTATTTT. The chain combines TRBV5-1 with TRBJ2-3; 11 bases align to TRBD2. This CDR3 comprises 16 residues. Trimming cost V 1 base and J 5 bases; bases outside gene matches: 6. Germline CDR1 reads SGHRS; CDR2 reads YFSETQ.

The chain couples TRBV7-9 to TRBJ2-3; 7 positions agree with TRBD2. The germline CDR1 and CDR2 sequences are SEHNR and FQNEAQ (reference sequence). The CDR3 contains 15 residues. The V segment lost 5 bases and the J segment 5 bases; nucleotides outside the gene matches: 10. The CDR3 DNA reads TGTGCCAGCAGCCCGTCAGGTGGGGGGGGAGATACGCAGTATTTT. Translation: CASSPSGGGGDTQYF. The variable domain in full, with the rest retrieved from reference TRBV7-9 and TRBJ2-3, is DTGVSQNPRHKITKRGQNVTFRCDPISEHNRLYWYRQTLGQGPEFLTYFQNEAQLEKSRLLSDRFSAERPKGSFSTLEIQRTEQGDSAMYLCASSPSGGGGDTQYFGPGTRLTVL.

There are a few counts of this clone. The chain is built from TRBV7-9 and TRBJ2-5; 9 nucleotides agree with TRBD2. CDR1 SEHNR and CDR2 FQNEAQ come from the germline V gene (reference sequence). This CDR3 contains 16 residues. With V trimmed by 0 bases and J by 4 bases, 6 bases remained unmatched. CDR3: CASSLAQRGAGETQYF. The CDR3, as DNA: TGTGCCAGCAGCTTAGCCCAGCGGGGGGCCGGAGAGACCCAGTACTTC. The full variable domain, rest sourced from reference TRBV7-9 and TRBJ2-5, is DTGVSQNPRHKITKRGQNVTFRCDPISEHNRLYWYRQTLGQGPEFLTYFQNEAQLEKSRLLSDRFSAERPKGSFSTLEIQRTEQGDSAMYLCASSLAQRGAGETQYFGPGTRLLVL.

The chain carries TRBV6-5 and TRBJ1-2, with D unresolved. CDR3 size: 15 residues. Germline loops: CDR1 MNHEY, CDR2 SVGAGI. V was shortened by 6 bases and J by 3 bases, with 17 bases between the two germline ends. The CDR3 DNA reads TGTGCCAGCAGCCACAAGTACCTCAGTCACTATGGCTACACCTTC. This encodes CASSHKYLSHYGYTF.

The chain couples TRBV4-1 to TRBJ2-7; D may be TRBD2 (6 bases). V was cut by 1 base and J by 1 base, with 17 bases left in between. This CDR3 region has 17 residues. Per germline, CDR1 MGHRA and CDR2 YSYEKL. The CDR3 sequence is CASSQGGLGSASYEQYF. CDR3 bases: TGCGCCAGCAGCCAAGGGGGTCTCGGGAGTGCTTCCTACGAGCAGTACTTC.

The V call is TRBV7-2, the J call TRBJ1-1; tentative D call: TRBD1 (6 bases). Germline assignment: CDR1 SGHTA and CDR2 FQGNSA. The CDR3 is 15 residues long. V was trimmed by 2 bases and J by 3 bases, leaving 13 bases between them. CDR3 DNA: TGTGCCAGCAGCTTACAGGGGAGAGGGGACACTGAAGCTTTCTTT. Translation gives CASSLQGRGDTEAFF.

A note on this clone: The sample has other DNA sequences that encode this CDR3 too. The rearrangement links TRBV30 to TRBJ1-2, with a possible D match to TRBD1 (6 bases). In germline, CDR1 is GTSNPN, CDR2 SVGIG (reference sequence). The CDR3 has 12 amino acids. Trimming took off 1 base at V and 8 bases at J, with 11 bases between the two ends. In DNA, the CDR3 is TGTGCCTGGAGTGCCTCAGGGGACGGCTACACCTTC. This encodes CAWSASGDGYTF.

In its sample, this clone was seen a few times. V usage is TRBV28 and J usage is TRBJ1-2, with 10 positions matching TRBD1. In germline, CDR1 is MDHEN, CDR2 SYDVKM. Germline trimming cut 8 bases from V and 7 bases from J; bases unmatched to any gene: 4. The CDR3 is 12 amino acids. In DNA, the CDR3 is TGTGCCAGCCAGACAGGGGGCTCTGGCTACACCTTC. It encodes CASQTGGSGYTF.

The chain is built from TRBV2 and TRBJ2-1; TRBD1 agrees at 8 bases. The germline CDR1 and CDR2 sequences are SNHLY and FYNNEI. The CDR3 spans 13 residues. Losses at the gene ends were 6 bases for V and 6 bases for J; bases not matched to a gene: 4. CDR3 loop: CASRQGALNEQFF. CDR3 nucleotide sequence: TGTGCCAGCAGGCAGGGGGCCCTCAATGAGCAGTTCTTC.

CDR3 sequence reads: CASSYDRDSYEQYF. The CDR3 DNA reads as TGTGCCAGCAGCTACGACAGGGACTCCTACGAGCAGTACTTC. The J gene is TRBJ2-7, the V gene TRBV6-5; 7 bases match TRBD1. The germline CDR1 and CDR2 sequences are MNHEY and SVGAGI. V shed 6 bases and J 0 bases; nucleotides not matched to a gene: 5. CDR3 length: 14 residues.

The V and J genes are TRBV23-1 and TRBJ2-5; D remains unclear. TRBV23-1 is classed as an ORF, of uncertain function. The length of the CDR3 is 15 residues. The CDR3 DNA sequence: TGCGCTCCCACGTCGCTAGGTCTTAAACAAGAGACCCAGTACTTC. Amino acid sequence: CAPTSLGLKQETQYF.

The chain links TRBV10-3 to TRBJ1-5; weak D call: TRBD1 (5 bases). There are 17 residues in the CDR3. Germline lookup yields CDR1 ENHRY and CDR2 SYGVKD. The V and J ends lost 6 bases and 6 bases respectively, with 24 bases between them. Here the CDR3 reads CAISSHAGPGQGQPQHF. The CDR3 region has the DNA TGTGCCATCAGCTCCCATGCAGGCCCGGGTCAGGGTCAGCCCCAGCATTTT.

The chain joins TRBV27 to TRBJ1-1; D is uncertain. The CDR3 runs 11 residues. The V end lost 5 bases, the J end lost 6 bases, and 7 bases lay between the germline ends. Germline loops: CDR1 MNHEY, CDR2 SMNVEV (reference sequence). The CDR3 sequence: CASSHRAEAFF. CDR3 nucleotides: TGTGCCAGCAGTCACAGAGCTGAAGCTTTCTTT.

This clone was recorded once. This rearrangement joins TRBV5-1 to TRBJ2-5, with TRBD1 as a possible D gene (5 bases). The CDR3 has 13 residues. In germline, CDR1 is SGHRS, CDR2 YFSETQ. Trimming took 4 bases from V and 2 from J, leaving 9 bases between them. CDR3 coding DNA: TGCGCCAGCAGCCTACAGGAGCAAGAGACCCAGTACTTC. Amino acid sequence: CASSLQEQETQYF.

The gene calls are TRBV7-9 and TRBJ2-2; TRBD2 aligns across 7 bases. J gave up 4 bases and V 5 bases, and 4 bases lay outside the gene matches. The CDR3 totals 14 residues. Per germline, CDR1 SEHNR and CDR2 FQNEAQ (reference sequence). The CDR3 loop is CASSPGGSTGELFF. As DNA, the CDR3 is TGTGCCAGCAGCCCCGGCGGGAGCACCGGGGAGCTGTTTTTT.

DNA for the CDR3: TGTGCCAGCACCCCCGGGAGGGACCGGGAGCAGTACTTC. Residues: CASTPGRDREQYF. The rearrangement joins TRBV5-6 to TRBJ2-7, with 8 bases matching TRBD2. Germline assignment: CDR1 SGHDT and CDR2 YYEEEE. V was pared by 6 bases and J by 7 bases, with 9 bases of the junction left unmatched. The CDR3 contains 13 residues.

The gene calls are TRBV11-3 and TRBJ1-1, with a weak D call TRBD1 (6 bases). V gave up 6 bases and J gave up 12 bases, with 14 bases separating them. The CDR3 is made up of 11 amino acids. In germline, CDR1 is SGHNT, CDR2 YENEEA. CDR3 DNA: TGTGCCAGCAGTACCGGGACATTTACTTTCTTT. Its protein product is CASSTGTFTFF.

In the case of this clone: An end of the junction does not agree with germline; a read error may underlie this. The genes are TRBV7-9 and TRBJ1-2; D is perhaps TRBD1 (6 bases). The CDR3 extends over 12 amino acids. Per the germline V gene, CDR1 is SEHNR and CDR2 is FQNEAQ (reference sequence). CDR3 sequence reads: CSSSLQGPGYTF. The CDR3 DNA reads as TGTTCCAGCAGCTTACAGGGCCCTGGCTACACCTTC.

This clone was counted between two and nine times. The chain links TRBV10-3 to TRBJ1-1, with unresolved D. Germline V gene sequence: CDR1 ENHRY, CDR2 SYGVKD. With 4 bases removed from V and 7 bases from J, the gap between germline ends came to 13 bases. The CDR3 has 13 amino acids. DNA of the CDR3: TGTGCCATCAGTGCCCGGGGTTCGCTTGAAGCTTTCTTT. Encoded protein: CAISARGSLEAFF.